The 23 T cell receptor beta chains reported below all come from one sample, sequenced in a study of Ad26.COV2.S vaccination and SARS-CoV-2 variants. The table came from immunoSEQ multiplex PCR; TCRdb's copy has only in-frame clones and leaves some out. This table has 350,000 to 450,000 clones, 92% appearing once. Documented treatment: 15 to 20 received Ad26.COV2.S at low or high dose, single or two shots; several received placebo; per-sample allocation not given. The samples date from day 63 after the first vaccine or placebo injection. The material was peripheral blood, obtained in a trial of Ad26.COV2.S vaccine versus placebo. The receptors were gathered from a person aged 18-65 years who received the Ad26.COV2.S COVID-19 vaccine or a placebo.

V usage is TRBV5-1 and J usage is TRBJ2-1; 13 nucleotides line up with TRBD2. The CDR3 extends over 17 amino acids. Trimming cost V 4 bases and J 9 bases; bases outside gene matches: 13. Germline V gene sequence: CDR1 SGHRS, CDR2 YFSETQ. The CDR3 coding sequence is TGCGCCAGCAGCCTGGGGACTAGCGGGGCCGCGGGGGGTGAGCAGTTCTTC. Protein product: CASSLGTSGAAGGEQFF.

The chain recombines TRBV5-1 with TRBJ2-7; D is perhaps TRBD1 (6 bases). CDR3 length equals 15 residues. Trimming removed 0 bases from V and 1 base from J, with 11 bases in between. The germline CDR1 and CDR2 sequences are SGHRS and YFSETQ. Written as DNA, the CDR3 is TGCGCCAGCAGCTTGGTAGGACAGACTTCCTACGAGCAGTACTTC. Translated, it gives CASSLVGQTSYEQYF.

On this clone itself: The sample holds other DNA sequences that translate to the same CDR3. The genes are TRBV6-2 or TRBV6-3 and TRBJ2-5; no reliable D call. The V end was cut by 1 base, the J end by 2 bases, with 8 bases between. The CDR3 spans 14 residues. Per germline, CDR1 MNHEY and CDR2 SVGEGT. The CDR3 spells CASSYLTGQETQYF. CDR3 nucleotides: TGTGCCAGCAGTTACTTGACCGGACAAGAGACCCAGTACTTC.

The CDR3 region has the DNA TGTGCCAGCAGCGACTACAGGGGGCCGAACTATGGCTACACCTTC. This sequence encodes CASSDYRGPNYGYTF. The gene calls are TRBV5-6 and TRBJ1-2, with 9 bases identical to TRBD1. The J segment lost 2 bases and the V segment lost 4 bases, leaving 6 bases of the junction unmatched. The CDR3 is 15 residues long. Germline values: CDR1 SGHDT, CDR2 YYEEEE.

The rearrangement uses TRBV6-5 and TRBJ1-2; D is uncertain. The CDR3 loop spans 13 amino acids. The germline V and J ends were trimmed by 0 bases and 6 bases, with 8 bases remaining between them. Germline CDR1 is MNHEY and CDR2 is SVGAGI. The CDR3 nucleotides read TGTGCCAGCAGTTACTCAGCCAGGAATGGCTACACCTTC. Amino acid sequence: CASSYSARNGYTF.

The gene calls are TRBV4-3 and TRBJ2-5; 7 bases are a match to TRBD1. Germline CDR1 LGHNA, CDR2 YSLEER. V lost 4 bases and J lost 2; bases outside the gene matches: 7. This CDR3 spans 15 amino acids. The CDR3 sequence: CASSRNRGTQETQYF. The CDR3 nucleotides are TGCGCCAGCAGCCGTAACAGGGGAACACAAGAGACCCAGTACTTC.

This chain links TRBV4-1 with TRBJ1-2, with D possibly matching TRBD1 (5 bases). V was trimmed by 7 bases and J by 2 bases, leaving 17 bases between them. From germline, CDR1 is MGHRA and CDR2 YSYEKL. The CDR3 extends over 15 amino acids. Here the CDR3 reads CASTPSIGVNYGYTF. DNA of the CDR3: TGCGCCAGCACCCCGAGTATAGGGGTGAACTATGGCTACACCTTC.

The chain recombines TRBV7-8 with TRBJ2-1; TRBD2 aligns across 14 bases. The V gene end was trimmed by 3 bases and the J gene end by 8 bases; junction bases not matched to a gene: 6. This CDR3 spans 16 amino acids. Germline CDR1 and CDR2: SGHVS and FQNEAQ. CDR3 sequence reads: CASSFSGTSGGYEQFF. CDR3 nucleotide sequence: TGTGCCAGCAGCTTCTCCGGGACTAGCGGGGGCTATGAGCAGTTCTTC.

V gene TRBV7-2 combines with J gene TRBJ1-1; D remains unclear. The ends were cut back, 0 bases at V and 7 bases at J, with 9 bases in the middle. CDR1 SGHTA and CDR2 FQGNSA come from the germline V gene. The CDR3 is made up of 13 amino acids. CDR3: CASSLAGSGEAFF. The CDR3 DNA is TGTGCCAGCAGCTTAGCGGGCTCCGGTGAAGCTTTCTTT.

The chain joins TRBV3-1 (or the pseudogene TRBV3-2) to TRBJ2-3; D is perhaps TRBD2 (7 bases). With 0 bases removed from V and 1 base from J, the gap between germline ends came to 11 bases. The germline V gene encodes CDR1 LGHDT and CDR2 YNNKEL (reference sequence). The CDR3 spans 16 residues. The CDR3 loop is CASSQEWGGRTDTQYF. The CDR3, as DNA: TGTGCCAGCAGCCAAGAATGGGGGGGCCGCACAGATACGCAGTATTTT.

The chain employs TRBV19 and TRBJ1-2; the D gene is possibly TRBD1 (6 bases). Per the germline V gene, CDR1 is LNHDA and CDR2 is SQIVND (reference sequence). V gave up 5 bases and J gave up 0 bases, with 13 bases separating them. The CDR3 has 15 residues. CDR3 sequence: CASSAQGRPNYGYTF. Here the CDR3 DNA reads TGTGCCAGTAGTGCCCAGGGGCGTCCTAACTATGGCTACACCTTC.

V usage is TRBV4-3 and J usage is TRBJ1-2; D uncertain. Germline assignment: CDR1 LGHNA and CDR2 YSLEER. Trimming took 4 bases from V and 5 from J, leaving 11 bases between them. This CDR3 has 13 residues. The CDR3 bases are TGCGCCAGCAGCCCCCTTAGTTATTATGGCTACACCTTC. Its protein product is CASSPLSYYGYTF.

As DNA, the CDR3 is TGTGCCAGCAGCCCCCAGGACAGGGGAGGGGATACGCAGTATTTT. Amino acid sequence: CASSPQDRGGDTQYF. The V call is TRBV7-9, the J call TRBJ2-3, with TRBD1 matching over 9 bases. The CDR3 length is 15 residues. Trimming cost V 5 bases and J 6 bases; bases outside gene matches: 9. Germline V gives CDR1 SEHNR, CDR2 FQNEAQ (reference sequence).

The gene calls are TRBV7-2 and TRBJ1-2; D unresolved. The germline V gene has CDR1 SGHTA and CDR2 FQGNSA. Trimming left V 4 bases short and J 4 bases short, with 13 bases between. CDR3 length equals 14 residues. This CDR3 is CASSSFGRAYGYTF. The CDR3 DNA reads TGTGCCAGCAGCTCGTTCGGCAGAGCCTATGGCTACACCTTC.

The CDR3 coding sequence is TGTGCCAGCAGCTACAGCTCCTACGAGCAGTACTTC. This encodes CASSYSSYEQYF. This rearrangement joins TRBV28 to TRBJ2-7; D not certain. In germline, CDR1 is MDHEN, CDR2 SYDVKM. This CDR3 spans 12 amino acids. The germline V and J ends were trimmed by 6 bases and 0 bases, with 6 bases remaining between them.

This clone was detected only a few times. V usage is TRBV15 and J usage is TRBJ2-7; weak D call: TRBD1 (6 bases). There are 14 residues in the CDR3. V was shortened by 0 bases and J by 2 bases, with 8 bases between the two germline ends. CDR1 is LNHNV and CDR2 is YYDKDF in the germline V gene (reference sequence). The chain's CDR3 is CATSRDRTAYEQYF. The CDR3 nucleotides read TGTGCCACCAGCAGAGACAGGACAGCCTACGAGCAGTACTTC.

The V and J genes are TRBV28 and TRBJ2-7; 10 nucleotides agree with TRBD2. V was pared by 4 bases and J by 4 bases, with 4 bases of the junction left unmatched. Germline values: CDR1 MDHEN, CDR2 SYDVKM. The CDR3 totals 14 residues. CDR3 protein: CASSSGSGGYEQYF. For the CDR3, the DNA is TGTGCCAGCAGTTCGGGTAGCGGGGGGTACGAGCAGTACTTC. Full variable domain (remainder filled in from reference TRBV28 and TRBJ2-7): DVKVTQSSRYLVKRTGEKVFLECVQDMDHENMFWYRQDPGLGLRLIYFSYDVKMKEKGDIPEGYSVSREKKERFSLILESASTNQTSMYLCASSSGSGGYEQYFGPGTRLTVT.

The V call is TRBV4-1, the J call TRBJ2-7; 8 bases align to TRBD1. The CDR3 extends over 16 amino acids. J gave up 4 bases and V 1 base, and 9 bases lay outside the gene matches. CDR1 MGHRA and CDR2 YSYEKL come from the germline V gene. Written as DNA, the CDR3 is TGCGCCAGCAGCCAAGCCCAGGACAGGGAAGGTTACGAGCAGTACTTC. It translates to CASSQAQDREGYEQYF.

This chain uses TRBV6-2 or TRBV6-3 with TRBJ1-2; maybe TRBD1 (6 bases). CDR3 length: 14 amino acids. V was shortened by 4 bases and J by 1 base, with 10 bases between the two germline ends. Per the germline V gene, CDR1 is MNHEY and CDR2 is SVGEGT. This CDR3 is CASSSGQFNYGYTF. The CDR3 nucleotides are TGTGCCAGCAGTTCCGGACAGTTTAACTATGGCTACACCTTC.

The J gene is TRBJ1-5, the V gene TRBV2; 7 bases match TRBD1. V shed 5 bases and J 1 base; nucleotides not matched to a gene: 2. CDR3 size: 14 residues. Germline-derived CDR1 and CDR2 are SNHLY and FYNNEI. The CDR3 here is CASSQGVSNQPQHF. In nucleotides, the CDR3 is TGTGCCAGCAGTCAGGGGGTAAGCAATCAGCCCCAGCATTTT.

The CDR3 DNA reads TGCGCCCCCAGGGGGGGGGCCGGGGGGACCCAGTACTTC. Its translation is CAPRGGAGGTQYF. This rearrangement joins TRBV5-1 to TRBJ2-5, with D tentatively TRBD1 or TRBD2 (7 bases each). V was shortened by 10 bases and J by 7 bases, with 20 bases between the two germline ends. Germline V CDR1 and CDR2: SGHRS, YFSETQ. The CDR3 totals 13 residues.

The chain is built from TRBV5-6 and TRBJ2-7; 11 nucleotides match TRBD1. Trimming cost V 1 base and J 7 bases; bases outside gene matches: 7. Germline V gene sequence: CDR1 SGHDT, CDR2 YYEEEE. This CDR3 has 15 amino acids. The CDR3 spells CASSLWGQGVGEQYF. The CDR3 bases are TGTGCCAGCAGCTTGTGGGGACAGGGGGTAGGGGAGCAGTACTTC. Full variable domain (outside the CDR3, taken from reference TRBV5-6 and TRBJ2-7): DAGVTQSPTHLIKTRGQQVTLRCSPKSGHDTVSWYQQALGQGPQFIFQYYEEEERQRGNFPDRFSGHQFPNYSSELNVNALLLGDSALYLCASSLWGQGVGEQYFGPGTRLTVT.

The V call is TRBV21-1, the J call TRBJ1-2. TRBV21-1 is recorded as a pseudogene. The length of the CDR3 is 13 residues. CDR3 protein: CASSPLRGRGYTF. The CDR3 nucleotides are TGTGCCAGCAGCCCTCTCCGTGGTCGGGGCTACACCTTC.